This T cell receptor (beta chain) was found in a study of T cell repertoires in cytomegalovirus infection. The overall study: It was the public TCR beta signatures that indicated both CMV infection and matching HLA type. Whole-study findings and limits: CMV-specific TCR beta clonotypes restricted by HLA-C dominated the ex vivo response.

In regard to this clonotype: The antigen is not known.

TCRdb re-called the reads through MiXCR, storing one row per CDR3 protein. The table has about 740,000 distinct CDR3 sequences, 35% seen once. The CDR3 is made up of 15 amino acids. Germline CDR1 is MDHEN and CDR2 is SYDVKM. V trimming: 7 bases; J trimming: 12 bases; junction bases outside the gene matches: 18. Sequencing was performed on PBMCs. The J gene is TRBJ1-5, the V gene TRBV28; the match to TRBD1 covers 7 bases. This TCR came from a human donor in good health (CMV status not recorded). Some clones in this sample may be carry-over from other donors' samples. CDR3: CASTPPGQPSLNQHF. The CDR3, as DNA: TGTGCCAGCACACCTCCGGGACAGCCATCTCTGAACCAGCATTTT. Filled out from reference TRBV28 and TRBJ1-5, the complete variable domain reads DVKVTQSSRYLVKRTGEKVFLECVQDMDHENMFWYRQDPGLGLRLIYFSYDVKMKEKGDIPEGYSVSREKKERFSLILESASTNQTSMYLCASTPPGQPSLNQHFGDGTRLSIL.